This T cell receptor (beta chain) stems from a study of blood T cell repertoires in COVID-19 (dated by TCRdb to about 2020). Background for the entire study: Collaborator samples came from the United States, Italy and Spain and covered acute and convalescent phases of COVID-19. The material from the prospective study consisted of cDNA or gDNA derived from T cells, B-cell-depleted T cells, or PBMCs. Subjects who had been exposed to COVID-19, were actively infected with it, or had recovered from it provided the deeply sampled blood TCRbeta repertoires that made up the dataset. The repertoires were released in a freely available public database intended as a resource for research on the immune response to SARS-CoV-2. Samples were obtained from the ongoing ImmuneRACE study (first 160 participants) and from over 1,000 subjects provided by 6 global collaborators. A de-identified subject ID, COVID-19 status, age in years and sex were almost always included in the sample metadata. Where available, HLA class I and class II types were taken from metadata supplied by the sample provider and were not determined by assay-based typing.

In the case of this clone: The specificity of this receptor is unknown. Qualities for individual bases were not recorded, and no much larger clone is one base off.

Broad study findings and their caveats: The quantity of clinical and demographic metadata differed by source and by participant and was supplied without curation.

V trim: 1 base; J trim: 5 bases; unmatched bases: 4. The CDR3 runs 14 residues from the cysteine to the phenylalanine. Only the CDR3 DNA stays, 42 bases, in frame from base 1. CDR1 is given as SQVTM and CDR2 as ANQGSEA, both from the germline V gene. A second Seattle source provided samples from volunteer blood donors who had recovered from COVID-19. Collaborating institutions collected whole blood in K2EDTA tubes following their own protocols. For TCRbeta analysis, collaborators shipped samples as frozen whole blood, isolated PBMCs, or DNA extracted from either of those sample types. TCRbeta CDR3 regions were amplified from genomic DNA using the immunoSEQ Assay, a bias-controlled multiplex PCR. From the authors' description of their analysis: Within the assay, amplification of reference gene primers was used to estimate how many nucleated cells each sample contained. Sequence reads were collapsed and filtered to measure the absolute abundance of every unique TCRbeta CDR3 rearrangement. For each sample, productive Simpson clonality was calculated by taking the square root of Simpson's diversity index across productive rearrangements. What TCRdb holds here is the immuneACCESS table cut down to in-frame rearrangements. Part of the clones is not present; checked against another copy, under half of the missing clones reflect an unresolved V gene, and the others are unexplained. Clone size and V and J calls were adopted from that table, with D and trimming inferred from the DNA. The sample table shows about 240,000 clones, and approximately 82% are seen once. Together, the top ten hold approximately 1.8% of the sample.

This chain is built from TRBV29-1 and TRBJ2-2; 7 central nucleotides agree with TRBD2. The source is a man younger than 45 who had recovered from COVID-19. The specimen was peripheral blood. This receptor has the CDR3 CSVEVGRATGELFF. The DNA sequence follows: TGCAGCGTTGAAGTAGGGAGGGCGACCGGGGAGCTGTTTTTT.